These 8 T cell receptor beta chains were sequenced from one sample in a study of blood T cell repertoires in COVID-19. Clones were sequenced by immunoSEQ multiplex PCR, and TCRdb holds only the in-frame ones, with some missing. The table includes about 45,000 clones, 86% detected once. The sequencing sample was made of peripheral blood. All receptors derive from a human donor in a cohort sampled during active COVID-19.

The genes are TRBV19 and TRBJ2-7; D is possibly TRBD2 (5 bases). Germline-derived CDR1 and CDR2 are LNHDA and SQIVND (reference sequence). V was trimmed by 5 bases and J by 4 bases, leaving 12 bases between them. The CDR3 extends over 13 amino acids. The CDR3 coding sequence is TGTGCCAGTAGTCTCGGACTGATTTACGAGCAGTACTTC. This translates into CASSLGLIYEQYF.

This chain connects TRBV6-5 to TRBJ2-7, with 10 bases that match TRBD1. Losses at the gene ends were 5 bases for V and 3 bases for J; bases not matched to a gene: 7. This CDR3 is 15 amino acids long. The V gene's germline CDR1 is MNHEY and CDR2 SVGAGI. CDR3 region: CASSKLRDRGYEQYF. The DNA for the CDR3 is TGTGCCAGCAGTAAACTACGGGACAGGGGCTACGAGCAGTACTTC.

The V gene is TRBV5-1, the J gene TRBJ1-1; D is perhaps TRBD1 (6 bases). This CDR3 comprises 15 residues. CDR1 SGHRS and CDR2 YFSETQ come from the germline V gene. The V and J ends lost 0 bases and 5 bases respectively, with 14 bases between them. The CDR3 DNA reads TGCGCCAGCAGCTTGGTGGGGGGGCACGGGACTGAAGCTTTCTTT. Its protein is CASSLVGGHGTEAFF.

This clone was recorded a few times. V usage is TRBV9 and J usage is TRBJ1-3; the D is unclear. Germline lookup yields CDR1 SGDLS and CDR2 YYNGEE. This CDR3 comprises 12 residues. V was clipped by 4 bases and J by 4 bases, with 6 bases between them. The CDR3 loop reads CASSRGGNTIYF. In DNA, the CDR3 is TGTGCCAGCAGCCGGGGAGGAAACACCATATATTTT.

V and J are TRBV3-1 (or the pseudogene TRBV3-2) and TRBJ1-3; TRBD1 agrees at 7 bases. J gave up 3 bases and V 7 bases, and 3 bases lay outside the gene matches. Germline V lookup: CDR1 LGHDT, CDR2 YNNKEL (reference sequence). The CDR3 consists of 13 residues. The chain's CDR3 is CASIGQVGNTIYF. CDR3 in DNA: TGTGCCAGCATAGGACAGGTTGGAAACACCATATATTTT.

This rearrangement joins TRBV5-4 to TRBJ1-1; 9 bases map to TRBD1. The CDR3 runs to 16 residues. The junction had 7 bases not matched to a gene; V was cut back by 4 bases and J by 0 bases. Germline loops: CDR1 SGHNT, CDR2 YYREEE (reference sequence). The CDR3 region is CASSDRDRVVNTEAFF. The CDR3 DNA follows: TGTGCCAGCAGCGACCGGGACAGGGTAGTGAACACTGAAGCTTTCTTT.

The V call is TRBV9, the J call TRBJ1-1; 8 bases line up with TRBD1. V dropped 0 bases and J dropped 4; count of bases not matched to a gene: 14. Germline lookup yields CDR1 SGDLS and CDR2 YYNGEE. The CDR3 has 18 amino acids. The CDR3 loop reads CASSVAGGAGGKGTEAFF. CDR3 DNA sequence: TGTGCCAGCAGCGTAGCTGGGGGGGCAGGGGGCAAGGGCACTGAAGCTTTCTTT.

V gene TRBV11-3 combines with J gene TRBJ1-1; D remains unclear. The CDR3 sequence is 15 residues long. In germline, CDR1 is SGHNT, CDR2 YENEEA. The V and J ends lost 4 bases and 1 base respectively, with 13 bases between them. CDR3 in DNA: TGTGCCAGCAGCTCGGGAAGGGATACGAACACTGAAGCTTTCTTT. This codes for CASSSGRDTNTEAFF.